This is a list of T cell receptor beta chains from one sample in a study of cytomegalovirus exposure and HLA in healthy donors. TCRdb's table, derived via immunoSEQ multiplex PCR, lists solely in-frame clones and lacks some. The sample records around 110,000 clones, over 65% being singletons. Sequenced: PBMCs. The receptors originated from a woman aged 40 to 49 in good health and CMV-seropositive. The CDR3 runs from the conserved cysteine through the conserved F or W. The D gene is left open where the match is weak. Rows may omit the clone size; those that give it use once, few, many or a size class.

TRBV5-6	.	TRBD1	TRBJ1-4	TGTGCCAGCAGAGATTGGGACAGGGAGGGTGAAAAACTGTTTTTT	CASRDWDREGEKLFF
TRBV30	.	TRBD1	TRBJ1-5	TGTGCCTGGAGTGCCCCCGGGACAGGGGGTCGTCAGCCCCAGCATTTT	CAWSAPGTGGRQPQHF
TRBV5-1	once	.	TRBJ2-2	TGCGCCAGCAGCTTCAGCGGAGTGAACACCGGGGAGCTGTTTTTT	CASSFSGVNTGELFF
TRBV30	few	.	TRBJ1-4	TGTGCCTGGACTCTTGGTGTATCGGGACACACTAATGAAAAACTGTTTTTT	CAWTLGVSGHTNEKLFF
TRBV7-2	.	.	TRBJ2-1	TGTGCCAGCAGCTTACAGATCGATGAGCAGTTCTTC	CASSLQIDEQFF
TRBV5-1	.	.	TRBJ2-7	TGCGCCAGCAGTGGACAGTCTCTCTACGAGCAGTACTTC	CASSGQSLYEQYF
TRBV10-3	.	.	TRBJ1-1	TGTGCCATCACCCCGGGTGACAGCACTGCCGTCGACACTGAAGCTTTCTTT	CAITPGDSTAVDTEAFF
TRBV11-2	.	TRBD1	TRBJ1-6	TGTGCCAGCAGCTCGGGACAGGGGAGTTCACCCCTCCACTTT	CASSSGQGSSPLHF
TRBV30	few	.	TRBJ1-5	TGTGCCTCAGCTGGGGCGGGGAATCAGCCCCAGCATTTT	CASAGAGNQPQHF
TRBV19	.	.	TRBJ1-5	TGTGCCAGTAGTGACAACAGGGCTCGAAGTAGCCAACAGCATTTT	CASSDNRARSSQQHF
TRBV30	.	.	TRBJ1-5	TGTGCCTGGAGTGTACGAGGAAATCAGCCCCAGCATTTT	CAWSVRGNQPQHF
TRBV6-5	.	TRBD1	TRBJ1-2	TGTGCCAGCAGACAGGGGAGCTATGGCTACACCTTC	CASRQGSYGYTF
TRBV7-9	few	TRBD1	TRBJ2-3	TGTGCCAGCAGCCCCAATAGGGGGAAAACAGGGGGACCCACAGATACGCAGTATTTT	CASSPNRGKTGGPTDTQYF
TRBV4-1	.	TRBD1	TRBJ1-2	TGCGCCAGCAGCCAAGTTTCAGGGGGCTATGGCTACACCTTC	CASSQVSGGYGYTF
TRBV6-1	.	.	TRBJ1-5	TGTGCCAGCAGTGAAACGGAGGGCAATCAGCCCCAGCATTTT	CASSETEGNQPQHF
TRBV6-5	.	.	TRBJ1-1	TGTGCCAGCAGTTCCCAGTCGAACACTGAAGCTTTCTTT	CASSSQSNTEAFF
TRBV7-8	.	TRBD2	TRBJ2-5	TGTGCCAGCAGCTTAGGGGTTGGACTAGCGACACAAGAGACCCAGTACTTC	CASSLGVGLATQETQYF
TRBV6-1	.	TRBD2	TRBJ2-1	TGTGCCAGCAGCCCCGGGACTAGCGGTTACAATGAGCAGTTCTTC	CASSPGTSGYNEQFF
TRBV10-3	.	TRBD1	TRBJ2-5	TGTGCCATCAGTGGATGGCAGGGGGCACGAGAGACCCAGTACTTC	CAISGWQGARETQYF
TRBV4-1	.	.	TRBJ2-7	TGCGCCAGCAGCCAAGGTTTTGAGATCTACGAGCAGTACTTC	CASSQGFEIYEQYF
TRBV5-1	.	.	TRBJ2-2	TGCGCCAGCAGAGGGGGACACCTCGCACCCGGGGAGCTGTTTTTT	CASRGGHLAPGELFF
TRBV7-2	once	.	TRBJ1-1	TGTGCCAGCAGCTTAGCGGGCAGCCCCACTGAAGCTTTCTTT	CASSLAGSPTEAFF
TRBV5-1	.	.	TRBJ2-7	TGCGCCAGCAGCTTGGTTGGGTCGGAGTACGAGCAGTACTTC	CASSLVGSEYEQYF
TRBV30	.	.	TRBJ1-2	TGTGCCTGGAACTTAGATCTTACAGGTGGCTACACCTTC	CAWNLDLTGGYTF
TRBV6-4	once	TRBD1	TRBJ2-3	TGTGCCAGCAGCCCTTCCCCGCTGGGGGCGACAGGGGCAGATACGCAGTATTTT	CASSPSPLGATGADTQYF
TRBV29-1	.	.	TRBJ2-7	TGCAGCGTGGGCCCGGGACAAGGTTTGTACGAGCAGTACTTC	CSVGPGQGLYEQYF
TRBV2	.	TRBD1	TRBJ1-1	TGTGCCAGCAGCCTACAGGGGTTCGCTGAAGCTTTCTTT	CASSLQGFAEAFF
TRBV4-3	.	.	TRBJ1-2	TGCGCCAGCAGCCAAGTATTAGATACTAACTATGGCTACACCTTC	CASSQVLDTNYGYTF
TRBV2	few	TRBD2	TRBJ2-1	TGTGCCAGCAAGTTGGCTAGCGGTGGTAGTGAGCAGTTCTTC	CASKLASGGSEQFF
TRBV4-3	.	TRBD1	TRBJ1-3	TGCGCCAGCAGCCAAACGACAGGGACTTCTGGAAACACCATATATTTT	CASSQTTGTSGNTIYF
TRBV5-1	.	.	TRBJ2-5	TGCGCCAGCAGCCTCCGTACCGGCCAAGAGACCCAGTACTTC	CASSLRTGQETQYF
TRBV7-3	.	.	TRBJ2-5	TGTGCCAGCAGCCGGGACAACCAAGAGACCCAGTACTTC	CASSRDNQETQYF
TRBV4-3	.	TRBD2	TRBJ2-1	TGCGCCAGCAGCCAAGAATCCGCCAGCGGGGCTAAATTTTACAATGAGCAGTTCTTC	CASSQESASGAKFYNEQFF
TRBV6-5	.	.	TRBJ2-5	TGTGCCAGCAGCCAAGACAGGCAAGAGACCCAGTACTTC	CASSQDRQETQYF
TRBV4-1	few	.	TRBJ1-1	TGCGCCAGCAGCCAATCCCCAGGCAGGGCAACTGAAGCTTTCTTT	CASSQSPGRATEAFF
TRBV29-1	once	.	TRBJ2-5	TGCAGCGTTGAAGATCATCTGGGTTCGGGGACCCAGTACTTC	CSVEDHLGSGTQYF
TRBV4-3	.	.	TRBJ1-2	TGCGCCAGCAGCCAAGATTCTCGGGTTACCTATGGCTACACCTTC	CASSQDSRVTYGYTF
TRBV6-6	.	.	TRBJ2-3	TGTGCCAGCAGTTACAACCCCGGAATAGCGGCCGATACGCAGTATTTT	CASSYNPGIAADTQYF
TRBV6-1	.	TRBD1	TRBJ2-2	TGTGCCAGCAGTGAACAGGGGGCGGACACCGGGGAGCTGTTTTTT	CASSEQGADTGELFF
TRBV5-1	.	TRBD1	TRBJ1-2	TGCGCCAGCAGCTCGGGACAGGGGGGGAACTATGGCTACACCTTC	CASSSGQGGNYGYTF
TRBV2	.	.	TRBJ1-1	TGTGCCAGCGGATTCGGACCCCGGGGCACTGAAGCTTTCTTT	CASGFGPRGTEAFF
TRBV9	.	.	TRBJ2-7	TGTGCCAGCAGCGTAGACTCCGCCTACGAGCAGTACTTC	CASSVDSAYEQYF
TRBV4-2	.	.	TRBJ1-6	TGTGCCAGCAGCCAAGATCGAGCAGGGAGGGCTCCCCTCCACTTT	CASSQDRAGRAPLHF
TRBV5-1	.	TRBD1	TRBJ1-2	TGCGCCAGCAGAAGGGACAGTGACTATGGCTACACCTTC	CASRRDSDYGYTF
TRBV5-1	.	.	TRBJ1-1	TGCGCCAGCAGCTTCGAGGGAGTCGCCACTGAAGCTTTCTTT	CASSFEGVATEAFF